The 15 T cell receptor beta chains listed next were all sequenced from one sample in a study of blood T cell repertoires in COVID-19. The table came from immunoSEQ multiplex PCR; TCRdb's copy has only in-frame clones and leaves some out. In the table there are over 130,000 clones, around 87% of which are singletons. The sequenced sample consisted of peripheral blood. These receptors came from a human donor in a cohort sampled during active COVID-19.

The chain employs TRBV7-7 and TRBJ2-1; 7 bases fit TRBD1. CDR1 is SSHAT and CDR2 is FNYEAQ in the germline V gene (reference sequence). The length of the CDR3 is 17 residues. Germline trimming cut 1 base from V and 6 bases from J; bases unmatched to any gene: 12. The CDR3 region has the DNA TGTGCCAGCAGCTTAGTGATCGAGACAGGGTTGCTCAATGAGCAGTTCTTC. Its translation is CASSLVIETGLLNEQFF.

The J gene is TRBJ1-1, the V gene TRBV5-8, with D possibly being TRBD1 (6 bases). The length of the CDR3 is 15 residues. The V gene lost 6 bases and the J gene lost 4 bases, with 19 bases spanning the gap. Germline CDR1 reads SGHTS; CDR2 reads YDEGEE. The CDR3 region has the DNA TGTGCCAGCAACACGTACAGGGTCTCGGGCACTGAAGCTTTCTTT. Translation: CASNTYRVSGTEAFF.

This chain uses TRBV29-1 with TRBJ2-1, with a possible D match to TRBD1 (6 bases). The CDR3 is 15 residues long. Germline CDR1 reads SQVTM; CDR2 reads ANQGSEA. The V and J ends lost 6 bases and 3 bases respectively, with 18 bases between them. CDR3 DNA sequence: TGCAGCGTCCCCCCCAGGGGTGGGGTCTACAATGAGCAGTTCTTC. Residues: CSVPPRGGVYNEQFF.

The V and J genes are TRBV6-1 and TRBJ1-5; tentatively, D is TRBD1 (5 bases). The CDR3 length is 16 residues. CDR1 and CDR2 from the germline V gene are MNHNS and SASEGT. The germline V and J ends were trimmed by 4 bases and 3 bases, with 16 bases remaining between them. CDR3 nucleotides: TGTGCCAGCAGTGGACAGAGCCCCAAAACCAATCAGCCCCAGCATTTT. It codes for CASSGQSPKTNQPQHF.

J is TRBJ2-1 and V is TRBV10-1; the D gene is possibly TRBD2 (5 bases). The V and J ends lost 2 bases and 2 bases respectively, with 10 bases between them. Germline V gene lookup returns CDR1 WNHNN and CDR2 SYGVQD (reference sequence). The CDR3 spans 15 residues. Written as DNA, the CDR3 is TGCGCCAGCAGTGAGATGGCGGGCCCCTACAATGAGCAGTTCTTC. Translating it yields CASSEMAGPYNEQFF.

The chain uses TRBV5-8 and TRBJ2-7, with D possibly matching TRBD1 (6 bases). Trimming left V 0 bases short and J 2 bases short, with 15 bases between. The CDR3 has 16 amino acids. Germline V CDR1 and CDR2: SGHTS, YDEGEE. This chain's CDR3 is CASSLVSRQDTYEQYF. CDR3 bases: TGTGCCAGCAGCTTGGTCTCCAGACAGGATACCTACGAGCAGTACTTC. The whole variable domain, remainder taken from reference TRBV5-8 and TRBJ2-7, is EAGVTQSPTHLIKTRGQQATLRCSPISGHTSVYWYQQALGLGLQFLLWYDEGEERNRGNFPPRFSGRQFPNYSSELNVNALELEDSALYLCASSLVSRQDTYEQYFGPGTRLTVT.

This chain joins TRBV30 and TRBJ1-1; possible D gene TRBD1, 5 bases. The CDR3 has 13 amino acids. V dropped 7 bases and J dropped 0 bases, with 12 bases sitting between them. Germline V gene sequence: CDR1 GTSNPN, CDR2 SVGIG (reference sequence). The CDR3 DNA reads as TGTGCCTCTCGACAGTACATGAACACTGAAGCTTTCTTT. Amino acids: CASRQYMNTEAFF.

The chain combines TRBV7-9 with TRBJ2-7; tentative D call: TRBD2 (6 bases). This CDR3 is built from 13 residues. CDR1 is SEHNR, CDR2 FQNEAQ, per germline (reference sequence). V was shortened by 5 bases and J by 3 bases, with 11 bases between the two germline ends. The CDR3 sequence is CASSPLGGYEQYF. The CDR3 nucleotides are TGTGCCAGCAGCCCCTTGGGGGGCTACGAGCAGTACTTC.

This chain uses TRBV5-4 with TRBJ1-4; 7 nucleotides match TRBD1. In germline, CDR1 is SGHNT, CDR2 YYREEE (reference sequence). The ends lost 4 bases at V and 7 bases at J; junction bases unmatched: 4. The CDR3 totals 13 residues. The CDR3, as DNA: TGTGCCAGCAGCAGAGACAGGGCTGAAAAACTGTTTTTT. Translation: CASSRDRAEKLFF.

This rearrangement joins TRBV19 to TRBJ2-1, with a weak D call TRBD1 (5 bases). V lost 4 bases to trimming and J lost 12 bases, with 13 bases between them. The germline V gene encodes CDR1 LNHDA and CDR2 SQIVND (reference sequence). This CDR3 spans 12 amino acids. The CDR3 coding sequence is TGTGCCAGTAGTACCCCGTCTAGGGGGCAGTTCTTC. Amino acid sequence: CASSTPSRGQFF.

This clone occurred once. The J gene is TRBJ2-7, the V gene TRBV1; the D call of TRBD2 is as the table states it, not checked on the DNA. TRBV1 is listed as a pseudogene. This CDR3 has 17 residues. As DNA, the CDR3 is TGCACCAGCAGCTCCTTCCCCCGCCCACGGGGAGCCTACGAGCAGTACTTC. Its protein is CTSSSFPRPRGAYEQYF.

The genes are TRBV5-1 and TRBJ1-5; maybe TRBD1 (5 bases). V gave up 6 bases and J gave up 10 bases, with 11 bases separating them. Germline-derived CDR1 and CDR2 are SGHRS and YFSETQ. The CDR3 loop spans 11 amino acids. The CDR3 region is CASKTVGPQHF. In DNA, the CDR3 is TGCGCCAGCAAGACAGTCGGCCCCCAGCATTTT.

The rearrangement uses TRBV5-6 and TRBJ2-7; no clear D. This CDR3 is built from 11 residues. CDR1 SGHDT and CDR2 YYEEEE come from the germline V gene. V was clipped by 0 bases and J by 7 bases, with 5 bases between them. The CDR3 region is CASSLVREQYF. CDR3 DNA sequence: TGTGCCAGCAGCTTGGTGAGGGAGCAGTACTTC.

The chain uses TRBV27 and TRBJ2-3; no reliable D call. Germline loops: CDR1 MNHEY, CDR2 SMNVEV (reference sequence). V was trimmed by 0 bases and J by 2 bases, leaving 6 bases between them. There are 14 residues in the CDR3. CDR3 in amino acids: CASSLSAPTDTQYF. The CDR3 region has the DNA TGTGCCAGCAGTTTATCGGCTCCCACAGATACGCAGTATTTT.

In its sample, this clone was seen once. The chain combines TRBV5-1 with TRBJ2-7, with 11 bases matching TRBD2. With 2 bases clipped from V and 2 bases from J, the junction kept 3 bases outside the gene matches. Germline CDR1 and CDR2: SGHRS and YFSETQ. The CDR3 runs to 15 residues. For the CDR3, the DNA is TGCGCCAGCAGCTTTGGACTAGCGGGCCCCTACGAGCAGTACTTC. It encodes CASSFGLAGPYEQYF.